These T cell receptor beta chains were read from a single sample in a study of blood T cell repertoires in COVID-19. Assay used: immunoSEQ multiplex PCR; TCRdb lists only in-frame clones, some missing. In the table there are 350,000 to 400,000 clones, 91% of which are singletons. The sequenced sample consisted of PBMCs or T cells enriched from blood (not recorded which). These receptors originate from a middle-aged woman who had been exposed to COVID-19. CDR3s include the opening cysteine and the closing phenylalanine or tryptophan. The order of the fields is J gene, V gene, D gene, CDR3 DNA, CDR3 protein. The D gene is left open where the match is weak.

>TRBJ2-5|TRBV15|NA
TGTGCCACCAGCAGAGATTCTCGGGGGCAAGAGACCCAGTACTTC
CATSRDSRGQETQYF
>TRBJ1-6|TRBV21-1|NA
TGTGCCAGCAGCCGCAGGGAACGGCCGAGCTCCTATAATTCACCCCTCCACTTT
CASSRRERPSSYNSPLHF
>TRBJ2-1|TRBV6-5|TRBD1
TGTGCCAGCATCGGACAGGGGGCGCAAATAACAGAGCAGTTCTTC
CASIGQGAQITEQFF
>TRBJ1-3|TRBV28|TRBD1
TGTGCCAGCAGTACAGGGGGGACCACCATATATTTT
CASSTGGTTIYF
>TRBJ2-7|TRBV7-8|NA
TGTGCCAGCAGCAAGACAATCGCCTACGAGCAGTACTTC
CASSKTIAYEQYF
>TRBJ2-2|TRBV7-2|TRBD2
TGTGCCAGCAGCTTTTCCGGGACTAGCGGGGGGGGCACCGGGGAGCTGTTTTTT
CASSFSGTSGGGTGELFF
>TRBJ2-1|TRBV5-1|TRBD2
TGCGCCAGCAGCCCCATAGCGGGGGTCTCTGGTGAGCAGTTCTTC
CASSPIAGVSGEQFF
>TRBJ1-2|TRBV12-3/TRBV12-4|NA
TGTGCCAGCAGTTTAGGTTGGGAGGGTTTGACCTTC
CASSLGWEGLTF
>TRBJ1-1|TRBV5-1|NA
TGCGCCAGCAGCTTGCCAGCAGTGGGGGCCGAAGCTTTCTTT
CASSLPAVGAEAFF
>TRBJ1-5|TRBV19|NA
TGTGCCAGTAGTATAGTCAGGCAGGGGAAGGGCAATCAGCCCCAGCATTTT
CASSIVRQGKGNQPQHF
>TRBJ2-5|TRBV12-3/TRBV12-4|NA
TGTGCCAGCAGCATTGGACTGAAAGAGACCCAGTACTTC
CASSIGLKETQYF